Below, 27 T cell receptor beta chains from the same sample are listed, as sequenced in a study of immune cell composition in non-small cell lung cancer. Data came from immunoSEQ multiplex PCR; TCRdb stores just in-frame clones and leaves some out. The sample includes 4,000 to 5,000 clones, 78% of them seen just once. Sequenced material: lung tumor tissue. These receptors were collected from a human donor with non-small cell lung cancer.

V gene TRBV14 combines with J gene TRBJ1-2, with 7 bases lining up with TRBD1. The CDR3 has 13 residues. The germline V gene encodes CDR1 SGHDN and CDR2 FVKESK. V dropped 3 bases and J dropped 4; count of bases not matched to a gene: 2. CDR3 in amino acids: CASSQGQSYGYTF. The CDR3 bases are TGTGCCAGCAGCCAGGGACAGTCCTATGGCTACACCTTC.

In its sample, this clone was seen once. The chain employs TRBV27 and TRBJ2-2; 8 bases agree with TRBD1. The germline V gene has CDR1 MNHEY and CDR2 SMNVEV (reference sequence). CDR3 size: 16 residues. Trimming cost V 2 bases and J 1 base; bases outside gene matches: 3. The CDR3 loop reads CASSLLQGVNTGELFF. The DNA for the CDR3 is TGTGCCAGCAGTTTACTACAGGGGGTGAACACCGGGGAGCTGTTTTTT.

The rearrangement uses TRBV5-4 and TRBJ1-5; perhaps TRBD1 as D (5 bases). The CDR3 has 14 amino acids. V lost 4 bases to trimming and J lost 4 bases, with 12 bases between them. Germline loops: CDR1 SGHNT, CDR2 YYREEE (reference sequence). CDR3 sequence: CASSRSGSNQPQHF. The DNA for the CDR3 is TGTGCCAGCAGCCGGTCAGGGTCTAATCAGCCCCAGCATTTT.

V usage is TRBV7-3 and J usage is TRBJ2-1; no reliable D call. The germline gives CDR1 SGHTA, CDR2 FQGTGA. Trimming pared 5 bases from V and 0 bases from J, leaving 14 bases between. The CDR3 covers 16 residues. The CDR3, as DNA: TGTGCCAGCAGCCCGCCATCTGCGAGCTCCTACAATGAGCAGTTCTTC. This encodes CASSPPSASSYNEQFF.

This chain joins TRBV5-1 and TRBJ1-2; no clear D. Germline V gene sequence: CDR1 SGHRS, CDR2 YFSETQ. The CDR3 is 14 amino acids. V was trimmed by 4 bases and J by 8 bases, leaving 18 bases between them. The CDR3 nucleotides are TGCGCCAGCAGCGGACTGGACCTCTTCGGGGGCTACACCTTC. Translating it yields CASSGLDLFGGYTF.

The chain couples TRBV6-6 to TRBJ1-2, with TRBD1 matching 7 bases. The J segment lost 4 bases and the V segment lost 6 bases, leaving 8 bases of the junction unmatched. This CDR3 has 14 residues. Germline assignment: CDR1 MNHNY and CDR2 SVGAGI (reference sequence). This CDR3 reads CASSESDRIYGYTF. The CDR3 nucleotides read TGTGCCAGCAGCGAGTCGGACAGGATCTATGGCTACACCTTC.

This rearrangement joins TRBV5-4 to TRBJ1-2; 9 nucleotides line up with TRBD1. CDR1 and CDR2 (germline): SGHNT, YYREEE (reference sequence). Trimming cost V 5 bases and J 5 bases; bases outside gene matches: 7. The CDR3 sequence is 14 residues long. The DNA of the CDR3 is TGTGCCAGCAGTTTCGACAGGGGGGATTATGGCTACACCTTC. Translated, it gives CASSFDRGDYGYTF. Full variable domain (remainder filled in from reference TRBV5-4 and TRBJ1-2): ETGVTQSPTHLIKTRGQQVTLRCSSQSGHNTVSWYQQALGQGPQFIFQYYREEENGRGNFPPRFSGLQFPNYSSELNVNALELDDSALYLCASSFDRGDYGYTFGSGTRLTVV.

This clone was seen a few times. The chain uses TRBV7-8 and TRBJ2-7; D unclear. Between the trimmed V and J ends, which lost 1 base and 6 bases, there was a span of 7 bases. The CDR3 runs to 12 residues. The germline V gene has CDR1 SGHVS and CDR2 FQNEAQ. The CDR3 protein is CASSLERFEQYF. The CDR3 DNA is TGTGCCAGCAGCTTAGAGAGGTTCGAGCAGTACTTC.

This clone has only one observation. The V and J genes are TRBV18 and TRBJ2-7, with TRBD1 matching over 8 bases. V shed 2 bases, J shed 2 bases, and the junction held 5 bases outside the gene matches. The germline CDR1 and CDR2 sequences are KGHSH and LQKENI. CDR3 size: 15 residues. CDR3: CASSPGTGGTYEQYF. Here the CDR3 DNA reads TGTGCCAGCTCACCAGGAACAGGGGGGACCTACGAGCAGTACTTC.

The chain links TRBV11-2 to TRBJ1-3; TRBD1 agrees at 9 bases. The CDR3 is made up of 13 amino acids. From germline, CDR1 is SGHAT and CDR2 FQNNGV. J gave up 8 bases and V 5 bases, and 4 bases lay outside the gene matches. The CDR3 reads CASSPGQGYTIYF. In nucleotides, the CDR3 is TGTGCCAGCAGCCCGGGACAGGGATACACCATATATTTT.

The chain recombines TRBV18 with TRBJ2-3, with TRBD1 identical over 12 bases. Germline V gene sequence: CDR1 KGHSH, CDR2 LQKENI. The trim removed 4 bases at V and 2 bases at J, leaving 10 bases unmatched. The CDR3 runs to 18 residues. Here the CDR3 DNA reads TGTGCCAGCTCACAAGGGACAGGGGGCCCGGCCTTCACAGATACGCAGTATTTT. It translates to CASSQGTGGPAFTDTQYF.

The gene calls are TRBV4-3 and TRBJ2-3; 9 bases agree with TRBD2. The CDR3 runs to 20 residues. V lost 0 bases and J lost 2; bases outside the gene matches: 15. Germline V gene lookup returns CDR1 LGHNA and CDR2 YSLEER. CDR3: CASSQDVSGGPSSNTDTQYF. CDR3 coding DNA: TGCGCCAGCAGCCAAGATGTGAGCGGGGGGCCCTCTTCGAACACAGATACGCAGTATTTT.

This clone came up a few times. The rearrangement links TRBV29-1 to TRBJ1-1; tentatively, D is TRBD1 (6 bases). Germline V CDR1 and CDR2: SQVTM, ANQGSEA. Trimming took off 6 bases at V and 1 base at J, with 15 bases between the two ends. The CDR3 is 14 residues long. The CDR3 sequence is CSVQKQGWNTEAFF. CDR3 in DNA: TGCAGCGTCCAAAAACAGGGATGGAACACTGAAGCTTTCTTT.

The rearrangement uses TRBV7-2 and TRBJ2-1; D is possibly TRBD2 (6 bases). CDR3 length equals 14 residues. Germline assignment: CDR1 SGHTA and CDR2 FQGNSA. Trimming pared 1 base from V and 7 bases from J, leaving 11 bases between. CDR3 in amino acids: CASSLGSGRNEQFF. CDR3 in DNA: TGTGCCAGCAGCTTAGGATCGGGGAGGAATGAGCAGTTCTTC.

This chain connects TRBV2 to TRBJ2-2; 11 bases map to TRBD1. The CDR3 has 13 residues. V lost 7 bases to trimming and J lost 6 bases; unmatched junction nucleotides: 1. The V gene's germline CDR1 is SNHLY and CDR2 FYNNEI. The CDR3 here is CASKGQGAGELFF. The CDR3 nucleotides are TGTGCCAGCAAGGGACAGGGGGCCGGGGAGCTGTTTTTT.

V usage is TRBV5-4 and J usage is TRBJ1-1; 10 bases are a match to TRBD1. This CDR3 has 15 amino acids. V was pared by 3 bases and J by 3 bases, with 5 bases of the junction left unmatched. Looked up from germline, CDR1 is SGHNT and CDR2 is YYREEE (reference sequence). The CDR3 DNA reads as TGTGCCAGCAGCTCCCGGACAGGGGGATACACTGAAGCTTTCTTT. It encodes CASSSRTGGYTEAFF.

The V call is TRBV7-8, the J call TRBJ1-5, with a tentative D call TRBD1 (6 bases). V lost 1 base to trimming and J lost 4 bases, with 17 bases between them. The germline V gene encodes CDR1 SGHVS and CDR2 FQNEAQ. The CDR3 is 17 amino acids. CDR3 in amino acids: CASSLEGGGGWNQPQHF. DNA for the CDR3: TGTGCCAGCAGCTTAGAGGGAGGGGGAGGCTGGAATCAGCCCCAGCATTTT.

This clone was seen a few times. The J gene is TRBJ2-1, the V gene TRBV5-8; TRBD1 aligns across 9 bases. V lost 4 bases and J lost 10; bases outside the gene matches: 12. The CDR3 has 15 residues. The germline V gene has CDR1 SGHTS and CDR2 YDEGEE. CDR3 residues: CASSRTPGQGEEQFF. The CDR3 DNA sequence: TGTGCCAGCAGCCGCACTCCGGGACAGGGTGAGGAGCAGTTCTTC.

The chain uses TRBV6-5 and TRBJ1-2, with D maybe TRBD1 (6 bases). V was clipped by 2 bases and J by 4 bases, with 17 bases between them. This CDR3 is built from 16 residues. Germline V gene sequence: CDR1 MNHEY, CDR2 SVGAGI. This CDR3 reads CASSYEGGLGIYGYTF. CDR3 bases: TGTGCCAGCAGTTACGAGGGGGGGTTGGGAATCTATGGCTACACCTTC.

This chain links TRBV6-1 with TRBJ1-5; 8 nucleotides match TRBD1. J was trimmed by 11 bases and V by 1 base; bases with no gene match: 13. Germline CDR1 reads MNHNS; CDR2 reads SASEGT. This CDR3 is 16 amino acids long. The CDR3, as DNA: TGTGCCAGCAGTGAAGAGGACAGGGTGGGAAGGACGACCCAGCATTTT. Its protein is CASSEEDRVGRTTQHF.

The CDR3 is CSVAMMGSNEQFF. The CDR3 nucleotides are TGCAGCGTCGCAATGATGGGCAGCAATGAGCAGTTCTTC. This sequence joins TRBV29-1 and TRBJ2-1; D is ambiguous. Germline V gene sequence: CDR1 SQVTM, CDR2 ANQGSEA. V was pared by 6 bases and J by 6 bases, with 15 bases between. The CDR3 sequence is 13 residues long.

V and J are TRBV5-4 and TRBJ2-1; 10 bases match TRBD1. The CDR3 loop spans 15 amino acids. Germline V gene sequence: CDR1 SGHNT, CDR2 YYREEE (reference sequence). V lost 3 bases, J lost 9 bases, and 9 bases stayed unmatched. This chain's CDR3 is CASSSGTGARGEQFF. The CDR3 coding sequence is TGTGCCAGCAGCTCGGGGACAGGGGCTAGGGGTGAGCAGTTCTTC. Using reference TRBV5-4 and TRBJ2-1 for the parts outside the CDR3, the full variable domain is ETGVTQSPTHLIKTRGQQVTLRCSSQSGHNTVSWYQQALGQGPQFIFQYYREEENGRGNFPPRFSGLQFPNYSSELNVNALELDDSALYLCASSSGTGARGEQFFGPGTRLTVL.

CDR3 bases: TGCGCCAGCAGCCCACGGTGGAGGGACACTGAAGCTTTCTTT. Protein sequence: CASSPRWRDTEAFF. V usage is TRBV4-1 and J usage is TRBJ1-1; D unresolved. Trimming shortened V by 4 bases and J by 3 bases, and 12 bases separated the two germline ends. The CDR3 runs 14 residues. Germline-derived CDR1 and CDR2 are MGHRA and YSYEKL.

This chain links TRBV6-1 with TRBJ1-4; TRBD1 is a possible D gene (6 bases). The V end lost 5 bases, the J end lost 4 bases, and 11 bases lay between the germline ends. This CDR3 has 14 amino acids. Germline lookup yields CDR1 MNHNS and CDR2 SASEGT. CDR3 residues: CASSRTENNEKLFF. In nucleotides, the CDR3 is TGTGCCAGCAGTAGGACAGAAAATAATGAAAAACTGTTTTTT.

The chain employs TRBV12-5 and TRBJ1-3; 10 nucleotides agree with TRBD1. V was pared by 1 base and J by 2 bases, with 2 bases of the junction left unmatched. This CDR3 is 16 amino acids long. Germline loops: CDR1 LGHNT, CDR2 FRNRAP. CDR3 DNA sequence: TGTGCTAGTGGTTTGGGGGACAGGGGCGCTGGAAACACCATATATTTT. Its protein is CASGLGDRGAGNTIYF.

The V gene is TRBV25-1, the J gene TRBJ2-7; TRBD1 agrees at 12 bases. The CDR3 extends over 16 amino acids. Trimming took 6 bases from V and 7 from J; bases not matched to a gene: 13. From germline, CDR1 is MGHDK and CDR2 SYGVNS. CDR3 residues: CASRKPGTGGAGEQYF. CDR3 nucleotide sequence: TGTGCCAGCAGAAAACCCGGGACAGGGGGCGCGGGGGAGCAGTACTTC.

The chain uses TRBV11-2 and TRBJ2-2; D not certain. This CDR3 spans 12 amino acids. Trimming stripped 5 bases from V and 5 bases from J, with 6 bases between. Looked up from germline, CDR1 is SGHAT and CDR2 is FQNNGV. The CDR3 DNA reads TGTGCCAGCAGCCCCGGGACCGGGGAGCTGTTTTTT. Its translation is CASSPGTGELFF.